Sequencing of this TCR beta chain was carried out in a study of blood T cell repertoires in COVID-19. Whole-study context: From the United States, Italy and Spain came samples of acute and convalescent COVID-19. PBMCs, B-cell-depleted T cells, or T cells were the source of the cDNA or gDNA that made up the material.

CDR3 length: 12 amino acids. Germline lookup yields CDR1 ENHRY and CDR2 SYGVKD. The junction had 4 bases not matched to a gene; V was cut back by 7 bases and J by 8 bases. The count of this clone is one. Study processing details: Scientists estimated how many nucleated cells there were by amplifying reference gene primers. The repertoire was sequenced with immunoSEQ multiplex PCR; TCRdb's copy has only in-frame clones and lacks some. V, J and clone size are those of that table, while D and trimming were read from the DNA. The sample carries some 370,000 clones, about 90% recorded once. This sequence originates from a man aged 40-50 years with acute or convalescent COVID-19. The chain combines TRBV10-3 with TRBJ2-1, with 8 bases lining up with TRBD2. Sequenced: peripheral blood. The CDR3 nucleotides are TGTGCCATCACGGGGGGGTACGATGAGCAGTTCTTC. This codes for CAITGGYDEQFF.